This T cell receptor beta chain originates from a study of cytomegalovirus exposure and HLA in healthy donors. Study-level information: Early release data held roughly 90 million unique TCRs from HLA-typed donors.

13 Jbeta primers and 60 Vbeta primers were used for the PCR. Produced via immunoSEQ multiplex PCR; TCRdb's table is partial and in-frame only. The table has fewer than 150,000 clones, about 86% seen once; the top ten hold around 4.5%. The J segment lost 1 base and the V segment lost 6 bases, leaving 2 bases of the junction unmatched. The CDR3 loop spans 14 amino acids. CDR1 is MNHEY and CDR2 is SMNVEV in the germline V gene (reference sequence). Sequencing used PBMCs. The chain uses TRBV27 and TRBJ2-2; 7 bases match TRBD1. The TCR comes from a man in his forties in good health and CMV-seropositive. CDR3 DNA sequence: TGTGCCAGCAGGGGACAGCTGAACACCGGGGAGCTGTTTTTT. It is translated as CASRGQLNTGELFF.